This T cell receptor beta chain was recorded in a study of blood T cell repertoires in COVID-19. The table came from immunoSEQ multiplex PCR; TCRdb's copy has only in-frame clones and leaves some out. The sample holds about 480,000 clones, 89% seen once. Sequencing was performed on peripheral blood. This TCR was sampled from a man between 18 and 29 years old with COVID-19, enrolled during active disease.

The CDR3 DNA reads as TGTGCCATCAGCGGCCCTGCGGAGGGCTACGAGCAGTACTTC. This gives the protein CAISGPAEGYEQYF. The gene calls are TRBV10-3 and TRBJ2-7; D possibly corresponds to TRBD2 (6 bases). Trimming removed 6 bases at V and 3 bases at J, with 15 bases between. The CDR3 loop spans 14 amino acids. Looked up from germline, CDR1 is ENHRY and CDR2 is SYGVKD.